The 26 T cell receptor beta chains presented below share a single source sample, sequenced in a study of blood T cell repertoires in COVID-19. Only in-frame clones appear in the TCRdb table, and some are missing; sequencing was by immunoSEQ multiplex PCR. Counted here are 150,000 or so clones, around 92% occurring once; the ten biggest clones make up nearly 5%. Source material: peripheral blood. These receptors all stem from a man aged 30 to 39 with COVID-19, enrolled during active disease.

The chain recombines TRBV18 with TRBJ2-7; 8 bases line up with TRBD2. Germline V lookup: CDR1 KGHSH, CDR2 LQKENI. The CDR3 covers 14 residues. The V segment lost 0 bases and the J segment 7 bases; nucleotides outside the gene matches: 5. CDR3 sequence (DNA): TGTGCCAGCTCACCACCCGGGAGGGCCTGGGAGCAGTACTTC. It is translated as CASSPPGRAWEQYF.

The J gene is TRBJ2-3, the V gene TRBV11-3; 7 bases are shared with TRBD2. Germline V gene sequence: CDR1 SGHNT, CDR2 YENEEA. CDR3 length: 15 residues. V lost 1 base and J lost 3; bases outside the gene matches: 4. The CDR3 sequence: CASSLGLAVTDTQYF. In DNA, the CDR3 is TGTGCCAGCAGCTTAGGGCTAGCGGTGACAGATACGCAGTATTTT.

The DNA of the CDR3 is TGTGCCAGCAGCACAGATCCTCGGGACAGGGTAAATCATTCACCCCTCCACTTT. Protein product: CASSTDPRDRVNHSPLHF. The chain has TRBV7-2 and TRBJ1-6; 9 bases are shared with TRBD1. The CDR3 extends over 18 amino acids. The V gene end was trimmed by 5 bases and the J gene end by 8 bases; junction bases not matched to a gene: 16. The germline V gene encodes CDR1 SGHTA and CDR2 FQGNSA.

The rearrangement uses TRBV4-3 and TRBJ1-2; 8 nucleotides line up with TRBD1. The V segment lost 5 bases and the J segment 2 bases; nucleotides outside the gene matches: 10. The CDR3 runs to 16 residues. Germline values: CDR1 LGHNA, CDR2 YSLEER. The DNA for the CDR3 is TGCGCCAGCAGCGCCAGTGACAGGGGCAACAACTATGGCTACACCTTC. It is translated as CASSASDRGNNYGYTF.

In this sample, this clone turned up a few times. The J gene is TRBJ2-1, the V gene TRBV18, with 10 bases matching TRBD1. The CDR3 has 17 amino acids. Germline V gene data show CDR1 as KGHSH and CDR2 as LQKENI. The V segment lost 3 bases and the J segment 5 bases; nucleotides outside the gene matches: 10. CDR3 coding DNA: TGTGCCAGCTCACCCAGTCTAAGGACAGGGGGAAACAATGAGCAGTTCTTC. It codes for CASSPSLRTGGNNEQFF. Complete variable domain (other parts from reference TRBV18 and TRBJ2-1): NAGVMQNPRHLVRRRGQEARLRCSPMKGHSHVYWYRQLPEEGLKFMVYLQKENIIDESGMPKERFSAEFPKEGPSILRIQQVVRGDSAAYFCASSPSLRTGGNNEQFFGPGTRLTVL.

The genes are TRBV5-6 and TRBJ2-5; TRBD1 matches at 7 bases. This CDR3 is 14 amino acids long. In germline, CDR1 is SGHDT, CDR2 YYEEEE. V lost 3 bases and J lost 2; bases outside the gene matches: 4. CDR3 in DNA: TGTGCCAGCAGCTCAGGGACAGTTCAAGAGACCCAGTACTTC. This codes for CASSSGTVQETQYF.

The chain employs TRBV7-3 and TRBJ2-1; 10 bases agree with TRBD1. This CDR3 spans 16 amino acids. CDR1 SGHTA and CDR2 FQGTGA come from the germline V gene. The trim removed 5 bases at V and 6 bases at J, leaving 10 bases unmatched. Here the CDR3 reads CASSRYLGQGVNEQFF. The CDR3 DNA sequence: TGTGCCAGCAGCCGCTATTTAGGACAGGGGGTCAATGAGCAGTTCTTC.

The chain joins TRBV14 to TRBJ1-6; 9 nucleotides align to TRBD1. After removal of 0 bases from V and 8 bases from J, the junction contained 2 bases not matched to a gene. CDR1 is SGHDN and CDR2 is FVKESK in the germline V gene. The CDR3 totals 15 residues. The CDR3 DNA reads TGTGCCAGCAGCCAAGAGGGACAGGGTTATTCACCCCTCCACTTT. It translates to CASSQEGQGYSPLHF.

The chain is built from TRBV4-2 and TRBJ2-7; 9 positions agree with TRBD1. The CDR3 has 17 residues. Germline CDR1 LGHNA, CDR2 YNFKEQ. With 3 bases clipped from V and 3 bases from J, the junction kept 12 bases outside the gene matches. The CDR3 sequence: CASSQAAGQGIGYEQYF. The CDR3 nucleotides are TGTGCCAGCAGCCAGGCCGCGGGACAGGGTATCGGCTACGAGCAGTACTTC.

This chain links TRBV2 with TRBJ2-1; TRBD1 matches at 8 bases. CDR3 size: 14 residues. From germline, CDR1 is SNHLY and CDR2 FYNNEI. The V segment lost 7 bases and the J segment 4 bases; nucleotides outside the gene matches: 6. The CDR3 sequence is CASKVRGPYNEQFF. As DNA, the CDR3 is TGTGCCAGCAAAGTCAGGGGGCCATACAATGAGCAGTTCTTC.

This chain uses TRBV18 with TRBJ2-2; tentatively, D is TRBD1 (8 bases). V lost 3 bases, J lost 6 bases, and 14 bases lay in between. CDR1 is KGHSH and CDR2 is LQKENI in the germline V gene. The CDR3 has 15 amino acids. The DNA of the CDR3 is TGTGCCAGCTCACCCGGGGGGACAGGTTCCGGGGAGCTGTTTTTT. Its translation is CASSPGGTGSGELFF.

The chain recombines TRBV5-1 with TRBJ2-5, with a possible D match to TRBD2 (5 bases). The CDR3 contains 13 residues. From germline, CDR1 is SGHRS and CDR2 YFSETQ. The V gene lost 5 bases and the J gene lost 5 bases, with 13 bases spanning the gap. CDR3 coding DNA: TGCGCCAGCAGGCTTGCTAGCATGGAGACCCAGTACTTC. Protein sequence: CASRLASMETQYF.

The chain carries TRBV19 and TRBJ2-2; 8 nucleotides align to TRBD1. Germline CDR1 reads LNHDA; CDR2 reads SQIVND (reference sequence). The CDR3 length is 16 residues. Trimming cost V 6 bases and J 5 bases; bases outside gene matches: 11. The CDR3 nucleotides are TGTGCCAGTAGGTTGCCGGGACAGGCCTCAACCGGGGAGCTGTTTTTT. It translates to CASRLPGQASTGELFF.

The chain recombines TRBV4-3 with TRBJ1-1, with TRBD1 matching over 8 bases. The CDR3 sequence is 17 residues long. Germline V gene sequence: CDR1 LGHNA, CDR2 YSLEER. V shed 0 bases and J 0 bases; nucleotides not matched to a gene: 6. DNA for the CDR3: TGCGCCAGCAGCCAAGATTGGGCAGGGGGCATGAACACTGAAGCTTTCTTT. Translated: CASSQDWAGGMNTEAFF.

This chain links TRBV5-1 with TRBJ2-2; D remains unclear. The CDR3 length is 12 residues. Between the trimmed V and J ends, which lost 4 bases and 3 bases, there was a span of 4 bases. From germline, CDR1 is SGHRS and CDR2 YFSETQ. The CDR3 reads CASSRDTGELFF. CDR3 sequence (DNA): TGCGCCAGCAGCCGAGACACCGGGGAGCTGTTTTTT.

This clone was recorded once. This sequence joins TRBV6-6 and TRBJ1-5; 7 bases agree with TRBD1. The CDR3 sequence is 16 residues long. Germline V gene data show CDR1 as MNHNY and CDR2 as SVGAGI (reference sequence). V gave up 0 bases and J gave up 5 bases; unmatched junction bases: 7. The CDR3 is CASSYSKQGGDQPQHF. CDR3 coding DNA: TGTGCCAGCAGTTACTCGAAACAAGGGGGCGATCAGCCCCAGCATTTT.

Note on this clone: Other DNA sequences in the sample encode the same CDR3. The V gene is TRBV27, the J gene TRBJ2-1, with TRBD2 matching 11 bases. Germline V lookup: CDR1 MNHEY, CDR2 SMNVEV (reference sequence). V lost 2 bases to trimming and J lost 3 bases; unmatched junction nucleotides: 0. This CDR3 has 15 residues. The CDR3 reads CASSLTSGSYNEQFF. The CDR3 nucleotides read TGTGCCAGCAGTTTAACTAGCGGGAGCTACAATGAGCAGTTCTTC.

CDR3 in amino acids: CASSIDTRLAGVPYEQYF. The CDR3 nucleotides read TGTGCCAGTAGTATAGATACACGGCTAGCGGGAGTGCCCTACGAGCAGTACTTC. The J gene is TRBJ2-7, the V gene TRBV19; TRBD2 aligns across 10 bases. The CDR3 consists of 18 residues. The V gene end was trimmed by 0 bases and the J gene end by 2 bases; junction bases not matched to a gene: 10. The V gene's germline CDR1 is LNHDA and CDR2 SQIVND (reference sequence).

The chain recombines TRBV18 with TRBJ1-3; 7 nucleotides line up with TRBD1. V trimming: 2 bases; J trimming: 0 bases; junction bases outside the gene matches: 4. Germline loops: CDR1 KGHSH, CDR2 LQKENI. This CDR3 has 16 residues. The DNA for the CDR3 is TGTGCCAGCTCACCAACAGGGGTCCGCTCTGGAAACACCATATATTTT. Protein sequence: CASSPTGVRSGNTIYF.

This clone was seen once. The chain couples TRBV7-2 to TRBJ2-7, with TRBD1 matching 8 bases. This CDR3 is 13 amino acids long. CDR1 and CDR2 (germline): SGHTA, FQGNSA. The J segment lost 3 bases and the V segment lost 5 bases, leaving 3 bases of the junction unmatched. CDR3 sequence (DNA): TGTGCCAGCAGCCCGGGACAGGTCTACGAGCAGTACTTC. Amino acid sequence: CASSPGQVYEQYF.

V and J are TRBV15 and TRBJ1-2, with D maybe TRBD1 (6 bases). Germline values: CDR1 LNHNV, CDR2 YYDKDF (reference sequence). CDR3 length: 17 amino acids. V was shortened by 3 bases and J by 0 bases, with 17 bases between the two germline ends. DNA of the CDR3: TGTGCCACCAGCAGCGGACAGATCGGAAAACCTAACTATGGCTACACCTTC. Encoded protein: CATSSGQIGKPNYGYTF.

The chain has TRBV15 and TRBJ2-5, with a weak D call TRBD2 (7 bases). Germline V gives CDR1 LNHNV, CDR2 YYDKDF (reference sequence). Trimming stripped 1 base from V and 5 bases from J, with 14 bases between. CDR3 length equals 15 residues. The CDR3 DNA is TGTGCCACCAGCAGAGTTGCGGGGGCTGGGGAGACCCAGTACTTC. Protein sequence: CATSRVAGAGETQYF.

The J gene is TRBJ1-6, the V gene TRBV6-1; D ambiguous. This CDR3 has 15 amino acids. Germline V gene data show CDR1 as MNHNS and CDR2 as SASEGT. Between the trimmed V and J ends, which lost 1 base and 9 bases, there was a span of 13 bases. The CDR3 DNA is TGTGCCAGCAGTGAAGGCGCCCCCTCAGGTTCACCCCTCCACTTT. Translation: CASSEGAPSGSPLHF.

This chain connects TRBV3-1 (or the pseudogene TRBV3-2) to TRBJ2-3; D is unclear. V lost 4 bases and J lost 0, with 8 bases in between. The CDR3 runs 14 residues. Germline V lookup: CDR1 LGHDT, CDR2 YNNKEL (reference sequence). The CDR3: CASSRSGSTDTQYF. The CDR3 region has the DNA TGTGCCAGCAGCCGGAGTGGGAGCACAGATACGCAGTATTTT.

This clone appeared once. The chain joins TRBV18 to TRBJ2-5; perhaps TRBD2 as D (5 bases). Germline CDR1 and CDR2: KGHSH and LQKENI. Deletions cut 3 bases from V and 0 bases from J, with 5 bases between. The CDR3 extends over 13 amino acids. CDR3 DNA: TGTGCCAGCTCACCCGGGGACCAAGAGACCCAGTACTTC. Its protein product is CASSPGDQETQYF.

The chain recombines TRBV4-1 with TRBJ2-7; D is unresolved. V gave up 0 bases and J gave up 0 bases, with 9 bases separating them. The CDR3 extends over 15 amino acids. Germline V gene lookup returns CDR1 MGHRA and CDR2 YSYEKL. The CDR3 bases are TGCGCCAGCAGCCAAGAAGCACAGATCTCCTACGAGCAGTACTTC. As protein: CASSQEAQISYEQYF.